The present entry profiles one TCR beta chain with its context. Authors' processing steps: The assay estimated nucleated cells by amplifying reference gene primers. Repertoires were generated with immunoSEQ multiplex PCR, while TCRdb's copy carries only in-frame clones and drops some. V and J calls and clone size are given by that table; D and trimming were obtained from the DNA. The repertoire holds about 240,000 clones, about 90% seen once, with just over 7% in the top ten. This specimen belongs to a study of blood T cell repertoires in COVID-19. Study as a whole: Samples came from the United States, Italy and Spain, spanning acute and convalescent COVID-19. PBMCs, B-cell-depleted T cells, or T cells were the source of the cDNA or gDNA that made up the material.

The CDR3 length is 14 residues. Per germline, CDR1 SGHRS and CDR2 YFSETQ. Between the trimmed V and J ends, which lost 4 bases and 7 bases, there was a span of 12 bases. The source is a man aged 60 to 69 who had recovered from COVID-19. The specimen sequenced was peripheral blood. The rearrangement joins TRBV5-1 to TRBJ1-6; D is unresolved. The CDR3 nucleotides are TGCGCCAGCAGCCTACCCATTGTGAATTCACCCCTCCACTTT. Amino acid sequence: CASSLPIVNSPLHF. The full variable domain, rest sourced from reference TRBV5-1 and TRBJ1-6, is KAGVTQTPRYLIKTRGQQVTLSCSPISGHRSVSWYQQTPGQGLQFLFEYFSETQRNKGNFPGRFSGRQFSNSRSEMNVSTLELGDSALYLCASSLPIVNSPLHFGNGTRLTVT.